Presented here are 29 T cell receptor beta chains from one specimen sequenced in a study of blood T cell repertoires in COVID-19. The assay was immunoSEQ multiplex PCR, and TCRdb's table has in-frame clones only and misses some. The sample includes around 310,000 clones, 70% to 90% of them seen just once. The material sequenced was PBMCs or T cells enriched from blood (not recorded which). The receptors stem from a woman aged 40 to 50 who had recovered from COVID-19.

The V call is TRBV30, the J call TRBJ1-5; 7 bases are a match to TRBD1. With V trimmed by 5 bases and J by 9 bases, 13 bases remained unmatched. The germline V gene has CDR1 GTSNPN and CDR2 SVGIG (reference sequence). CDR3 length equals 14 residues. This CDR3 is CAWVRQGADWPQHF. CDR3 DNA: TGTGCCTGGGTTAGACAGGGCGCAGATTGGCCCCAGCATTTT. The whole variable domain, filled in from reference TRBV30 and TRBJ1-5, reads SQTIHQWPATLVQPVGSPLSLECTVEGTSNPNLYWYRQAAGRGLQLLFYSVGIGQISSEVPQNLSASRPQDRQFILSSKKLLLSDSGFYLCAWVRQGADWPQHFGDGTRLSIL.

This chain connects TRBV19 to TRBJ1-5; TRBD1 matches 9 bases. The CDR3 consists of 15 residues. Germline CDR1 and CDR2: LNHDA and SQIVND (reference sequence). The V and J ends lost 3 bases and 6 bases, in that order; junction bases with no gene match: 6. The CDR3 DNA follows: TGTGCCAGTAGTATCATACAGGGGGCAACTCAGCCCCAGCATTTT. It specifies CASSIIQGATQPQHF.

The rearrangement joins TRBV28 to TRBJ2-2; perhaps TRBD1 as D (6 bases). Per the germline V gene, CDR1 is MDHEN and CDR2 is SYDVKM. The CDR3 is 13 residues long. Trimming pared 7 bases from V and 4 bases from J, leaving 10 bases between. The CDR3 sequence is CASTKGGTGELFF. The CDR3 nucleotides read TGTGCCAGCACAAAAGGGGGCACCGGGGAGCTGTTTTTT. The whole variable domain, remainder taken from reference TRBV28 and TRBJ2-2, is DVKVTQSSRYLVKRTGEKVFLECVQDMDHENMFWYRQDPGLGLRLIYFSYDVKMKEKGDIPEGYSVSREKKERFSLILESASTNQTSMYLCASTKGGTGELFFGEGSRLTVL.

J is TRBJ2-2 and V is TRBV19, with 9 nucleotides matching TRBD2. Germline-derived CDR1 and CDR2 are LNHDA and SQIVND (reference sequence). Trimming removed 3 bases from V and 4 bases from J; junction bases left unmatched: 3. The length of the CDR3 is 15 residues. The CDR3 DNA reads as TGTGCCAGTAGTATTGCGGGGGGGCTCACCGGGGAGCTGTTTTTT. It specifies CASSIAGGLTGELFF.

This clone was seen just once. V is TRBV5-5 and J is TRBJ1-2; D unresolved. The V gene lost 4 bases and the J gene lost 5 bases, with 15 bases spanning the gap. Germline values: CDR1 SGHKS, CDR2 YYEKEE (reference sequence). The CDR3 totals 14 residues. The CDR3 DNA is TGTGCCAGCAGCCCGGGCCAGGCGGGGTATGGCTACACCTTC. Protein product: CASSPGQAGYGYTF.

The J gene is TRBJ1-2, the V gene TRBV19; 10 bases match TRBD1. V shed 10 bases, J shed 4 bases, and the junction held 15 bases outside the gene matches. The CDR3 spans 16 residues. Germline V lookup: CDR1 LNHDA, CDR2 SQIVND (reference sequence). CDR3 in amino acids: CATNWGRGQGTYGYTF. DNA for the CDR3: TGTGCCACCAACTGGGGAAGGGGACAGGGGACCTATGGCTACACCTTC. Looking up the rest from reference TRBV19 and TRBJ1-2 gives the full variable domain: DGGITQSPKYLFRKEGQNVTLSCEQNLNHDAMYWYRQDPGQGLRLIYYSQIVNDFQKGDIAEGYSVSREKKESFPLTVTSAQKNPTAFYLCATNWGRGQGTYGYTFGSGTRLTVV.

This clone was seen only once. This sequence joins TRBV10-1 and TRBJ2-6; D perhaps matches TRBD1 (6 bases). CDR1 and CDR2 from the germline V gene are WNHNN and SYGVQD (reference sequence). The V gene lost 10 bases and the J gene lost 3 bases, with 19 bases spanning the gap. This CDR3 has 16 residues. CDR3 region: CATDRRPPVGANVLTF. The CDR3 DNA sequence: TGCGCCACCGACAGGAGACCACCCGTTGGGGCCAACGTCCTGACTTTC.

CDR3 sequence: CASSPAQRAQYF. In nucleotides, the CDR3 is TGTGCCAGCAGCCCTGCCCAACGGGCGCAGTATTTT. The V gene is TRBV7-8, the J gene TRBJ2-3; D gene ambiguous. V lost 5 bases to trimming and J lost 10 bases, with 13 bases between them. This CDR3 is 12 amino acids long. Germline V gene sequence: CDR1 SGHVS, CDR2 FQNEAQ.

The CDR3 DNA reads TGTGCCAGCAGCTTAGCCTCGGGGGGTTCCTATGGCTACACCTTC. This encodes CASSLASGGSYGYTF. This chain joins TRBV7-6 and TRBJ1-2, with D perhaps TRBD1 (5 bases). This CDR3 spans 15 amino acids. The germline V gene encodes CDR1 SGHVS and CDR2 FNYEAQ. V was pared by 0 bases and J by 4 bases, with 12 bases between.

V is TRBV3-1 (or the pseudogene TRBV3-2) and J is TRBJ2-5; TRBD1 aligns across 8 bases. This CDR3 has 16 residues. Germline loops: CDR1 LGHDT, CDR2 YNNKEL (reference sequence). V lost 0 bases, J lost 2 bases, and 5 bases stayed unmatched. DNA of the CDR3: TGTGCCAGCAGCCAAGATGGGACAGGCATTCAAGAGACCCAGTACTTC. The encoded protein is CASSQDGTGIQETQYF.

This chain uses TRBV27 with TRBJ1-5; tentatively, D is TRBD1 (5 bases). The V end was cut by 3 bases, the J end by 5 bases, with 11 bases between. The CDR3 is 14 residues long. Germline V gives CDR1 MNHEY, CDR2 SMNVEV (reference sequence). CDR3 sequence (DNA): TGTGCCAGCAGTTTTGGAGGGGCCTATCAGCCCCAGCATTTT. Translating gives CASSFGGAYQPQHF.

The chain is built from TRBV11-3 and TRBJ1-1; 7 bases line up with TRBD1. This CDR3 spans 14 amino acids. V lost 5 bases to trimming and J lost 2 bases; unmatched junction nucleotides: 5. Looked up from germline, CDR1 is SGHNT and CDR2 is YENEEA. CDR3 nucleotides: TGTGCCAGCAGCCATGGGACAGATAACACTGAAGCTTTCTTT. Residues: CASSHGTDNTEAFF.

The chain links TRBV7-8 to TRBJ2-7; 12 bases agree with TRBD2. The junction had 10 bases not matched to a gene; V was cut back by 3 bases and J by 4 bases. The CDR3 length is 17 residues. Germline V gene lookup returns CDR1 SGHVS and CDR2 FQNEAQ. DNA for the CDR3: TGTGCCAGCAGCTTGGAGCTAGCGGGGGGGCCCGGTTACGAGCAGTACTTC. Its protein product is CASSLELAGGPGYEQYF.

V and J are TRBV29-1 and TRBJ2-1, with a possible D match to TRBD1 (6 bases). V was clipped by 6 bases and J by 0 bases, with 15 bases between them. CDR3 length: 15 amino acids. The germline V gene encodes CDR1 SQVTM and CDR2 ANQGSEA. In nucleotides, the CDR3 is TGCAGCGTCCGGAGAGGGGGAAGCTCCTACAATGAGCAGTTCTTC. Translated: CSVRRGGSSYNEQFF.

The chain combines TRBV19 with TRBJ1-5; D uncertain. The germline CDR1 and CDR2 sequences are LNHDA and SQIVND (reference sequence). This CDR3 comprises 14 residues. The V end lost 3 bases, the J end lost 7 bases, and 13 bases lay between the germline ends. The CDR3 nucleotides are TGTGCCAGTAGTATTCTAACGCCGGGGCAGCCCCAGCATTTT. This sequence encodes CASSILTPGQPQHF.

This clone was counted between two and nine times. The chain combines TRBV28 with TRBJ1-1, with 7 bases lining up with TRBD1. Trimming cost V 7 bases and J 0 bases; bases outside gene matches: 11. The CDR3 runs 16 residues. CDR1 is MDHEN, CDR2 SYDVKM, per germline. CDR3 nucleotide sequence: TGTGCCAGCAATAGACAGGGAATAGGCGTGAACACTGAAGCTTTCTTT. This encodes CASNRQGIGVNTEAFF. Filled out from reference TRBV28 and TRBJ1-1, the complete variable domain reads DVKVTQSSRYLVKRTGEKVFLECVQDMDHENMFWYRQDPGLGLRLIYFSYDVKMKEKGDIPEGYSVSREKKERFSLILESASTNQTSMYLCASNRQGIGVNTEAFFGQGTRLTVV.

V and J are TRBV4-3 and TRBJ2-2; tentatively, D is TRBD1 (5 bases). Germline values: CDR1 LGHNA, CDR2 YSLEER. The CDR3 consists of 13 residues. Trimming left V 4 bases short and J 5 bases short, with 8 bases between. The CDR3 protein is CASSPQGTGELFF. The CDR3 nucleotides are TGCGCCAGCAGCCCCCAGGGAACCGGGGAGCTGTTTTTT.

V gene TRBV4-3 combines with J gene TRBJ2-7; tentatively, D is TRBD2 (5 bases). Trimming shortened V by 0 bases and J by 4 bases, and 13 bases separated the two germline ends. This CDR3 region has 15 residues. The V gene's germline CDR1 is LGHNA and CDR2 YSLEER. CDR3 nucleotide sequence: TGCGCCAGCAGCCAAGATCTCGCGGGTATATACGAGCAGTACTTC. Translating gives CASSQDLAGIYEQYF.

The chain is built from TRBV19 and TRBJ1-5; a weak D match, TRBD1 (5 bases). CDR1 and CDR2 (germline): LNHDA, SQIVND (reference sequence). This CDR3 region has 13 residues. V lost 5 bases, J lost 4 bases, and 9 bases lay in between. In nucleotides, the CDR3 is TGTGCCAGTAGTTTATCAGGGAATCAGCCCCAGCATTTT. It is translated as CASSLSGNQPQHF.

This chain links TRBV19 with TRBJ2-5, with 10 bases identical to TRBD2. The CDR3 contains 18 residues. CDR1 and CDR2 (germline): LNHDA, SQIVND (reference sequence). J lost 4 bases, V lost 2 bases, and 13 bases had no gene match. The CDR3 sequence is CASSIIGGLAGVGETQYF. The CDR3 nucleotides are TGTGCCAGTAGTATAATTGGTGGTCTAGCGGGAGTGGGAGAGACCCAGTACTTC.

The chain carries TRBV7-3 and TRBJ2-7; TRBD2 matches at 10 bases. Germline CDR1 is SGHTA and CDR2 is FQGTGA. This CDR3 region has 14 residues. Losses at the gene ends were 2 bases for V and 6 bases for J; bases not matched to a gene: 4. As DNA, the CDR3 is TGTGCCAGCAGCTTAGGGACTAGCGCGGGCGAGCAGTACTTC. It encodes CASSLGTSAGEQYF.

J is TRBJ2-1 and V is TRBV6-5; 9 bases are a match to TRBD1. Losses at the gene ends were 6 bases for V and 4 bases for J; bases not matched to a gene: 7. CDR3 length: 15 residues. From germline, CDR1 is MNHEY and CDR2 SVGAGI. CDR3 amino acids: CASSRGQGMYNEQFF. CDR3 DNA sequence: TGTGCCAGCAGCCGGGGACAGGGAATGTACAATGAGCAGTTCTTC.

The chain couples TRBV28 to TRBJ2-1, with a tentative D call TRBD1 (5 bases). The CDR3 loop spans 14 amino acids. Trimming shortened V by 5 bases and J by 7 bases, and 15 bases separated the two germline ends. Germline CDR1 and CDR2: MDHEN and SYDVKM. For the CDR3, the DNA is TGTGCCAGCAGTGGGGCCAGGGTCTTGAATGAGCAGTTCTTC. This gives the protein CASSGARVLNEQFF.

Notes on this clone: Other DNA sequences from this sample encode an identical CDR3 as well. This chain links TRBV4-3 with TRBJ2-1, with 7 bases that match TRBD2. The CDR3 has 15 residues. V lost 1 base, J lost 2 bases, and 2 bases stayed unmatched. Germline CDR1 and CDR2: LGHNA and YSLEER. The CDR3 here is CASSQVLAAYNEQFF. The CDR3 DNA reads as TGCGCCAGCAGCCAAGTGCTAGCGGCCTACAATGAGCAGTTCTTC.

The gene calls are TRBV13 and TRBJ1-2; D unresolved. With 1 base removed from V and 1 base from J, the gap between germline ends came to 10 bases. Germline CDR1 PRHDT, CDR2 FYEKMQ (reference sequence). The CDR3 length is 15 residues. The CDR3 here is CASSLVQPSNYGYTF. In DNA form, the CDR3 reads TGTGCCAGCAGCTTAGTACAGCCGAGTAACTATGGCTACACCTTC.

This sequence joins TRBV11-1 and TRBJ1-1; possibly TRBD1 for D (6 bases). This CDR3 is built from 15 residues. From germline, CDR1 is SGHAT and CDR2 FQDESV (reference sequence). Trimming removed 5 bases from V and 2 bases from J, with 15 bases in between. The CDR3 nucleotides read TGTGCCAGCAGCCCCATCCGTGGGGGCAACACTGAAGCTTTCTTT. Encoded protein: CASSPIRGGNTEAFF.

The chain joins TRBV29-1 to TRBJ1-4; 10 nucleotides align to TRBD1. The CDR3 has 15 residues. From germline, CDR1 is SQVTM and CDR2 ANQGSEA. The V segment lost 4 bases and the J segment 0 bases; nucleotides outside the gene matches: 2. CDR3 in DNA: TGCAGCGTTGTAGGACAGGGGGCAACTAATGAAAAACTGTTTTTT. Residues: CSVVGQGATNEKLFF.

V is TRBV2 and J is TRBJ1-3; D ambiguous. Per germline, CDR1 SNHLY and CDR2 FYNNEI. This CDR3 has 12 amino acids. V gave up 8 bases and J gave up 0 bases, with 5 bases separating them. Here the CDR3 reads CASESSGNTIYF. CDR3 bases: TGTGCCAGCGAGAGCTCTGGAAACACCATATATTTT.

The rearrangement uses TRBV9 and TRBJ1-4; D gene unclear. The CDR3 runs to 12 residues. CDR1 and CDR2 (germline): SGDLS, YYNGEE. V was pared by 4 bases and J by 14 bases, with 15 bases between. The DNA of the CDR3 is TGTGCCAGCAGCCCCGATGGGCGTACGCTGTTTTTT. Translating gives CASSPDGRTLFF.